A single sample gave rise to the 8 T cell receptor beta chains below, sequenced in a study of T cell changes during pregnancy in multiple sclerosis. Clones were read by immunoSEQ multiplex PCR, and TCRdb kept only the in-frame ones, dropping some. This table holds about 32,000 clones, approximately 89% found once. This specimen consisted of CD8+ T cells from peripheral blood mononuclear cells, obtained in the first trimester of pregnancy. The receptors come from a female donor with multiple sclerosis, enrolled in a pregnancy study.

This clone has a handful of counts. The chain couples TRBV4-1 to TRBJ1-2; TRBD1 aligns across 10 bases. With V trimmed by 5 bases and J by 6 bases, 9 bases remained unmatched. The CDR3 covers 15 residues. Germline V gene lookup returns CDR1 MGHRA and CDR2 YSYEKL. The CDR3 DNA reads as TGCGCCAGCAGCTCTTGGACAGGGGGAGAAGATGGCTACACCTTC. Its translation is CASSSWTGGEDGYTF.

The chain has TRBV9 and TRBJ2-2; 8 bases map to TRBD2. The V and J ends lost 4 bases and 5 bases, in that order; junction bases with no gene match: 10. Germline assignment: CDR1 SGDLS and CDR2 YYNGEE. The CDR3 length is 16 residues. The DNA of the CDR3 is TGTGCCAGCAGCCCACCGGGACTAGGGATGACCGGGGAGCTGTTTTTT. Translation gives CASSPPGLGMTGELFF.

CDR3 bases: TGCGCCAGCCGCTCCGAGACAGGGTTATTAGATGAGCAGTTCTTC. Its protein product is CASRSETGLLDEQFF. This chain connects TRBV5-1 to TRBJ2-1, with TRBD1 matching 7 bases. V gave up 7 bases and J gave up 8 bases; unmatched junction bases: 15. Germline CDR1 reads SGHRS; CDR2 reads YFSETQ. The CDR3 length is 15 residues. Complete variable domain (other parts from reference TRBV5-1 and TRBJ2-1): KAGVTQTPRYLIKTRGQQVTLSCSPISGHRSVSWYQQTPGQGLQFLFEYFSETQRNKGNFPGRFSGRQFSNSRSEMNVSTLELGDSALYLCASRSETGLLDEQFFGPGTRLTVL.

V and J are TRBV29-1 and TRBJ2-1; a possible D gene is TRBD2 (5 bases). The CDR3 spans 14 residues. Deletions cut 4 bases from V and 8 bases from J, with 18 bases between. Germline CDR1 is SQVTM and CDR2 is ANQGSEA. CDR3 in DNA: TGCAGCGTTGGTTCTGCACCCGACGGGGATGAGCAGTTCTTC. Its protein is CSVGSAPDGDEQFF.

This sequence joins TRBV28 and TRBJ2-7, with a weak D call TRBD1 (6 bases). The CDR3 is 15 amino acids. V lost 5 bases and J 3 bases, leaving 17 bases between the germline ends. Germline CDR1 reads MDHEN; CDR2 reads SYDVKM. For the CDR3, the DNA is TGTGCCAGCAGTCTCATCTCAGGGGTTTACTACGAGCAGTACTTC. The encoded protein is CASSLISGVYYEQYF.

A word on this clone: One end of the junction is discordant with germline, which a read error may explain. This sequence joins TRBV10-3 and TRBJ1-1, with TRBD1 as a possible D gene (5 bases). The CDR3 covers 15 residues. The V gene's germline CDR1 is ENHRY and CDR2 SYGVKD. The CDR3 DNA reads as TGTGCCAGCAGTTACCGGGGGAGGGTTGGCACTGAAGCTTTCTTT. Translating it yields CASSYRGRVGTEAFF.

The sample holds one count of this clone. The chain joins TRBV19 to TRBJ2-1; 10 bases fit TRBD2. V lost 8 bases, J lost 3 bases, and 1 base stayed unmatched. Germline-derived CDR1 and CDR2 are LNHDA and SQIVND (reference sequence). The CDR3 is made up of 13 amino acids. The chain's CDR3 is CASGLADYNEQFF. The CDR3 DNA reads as TGTGCCAGTGGACTAGCGGACTACAATGAGCAGTTCTTC.

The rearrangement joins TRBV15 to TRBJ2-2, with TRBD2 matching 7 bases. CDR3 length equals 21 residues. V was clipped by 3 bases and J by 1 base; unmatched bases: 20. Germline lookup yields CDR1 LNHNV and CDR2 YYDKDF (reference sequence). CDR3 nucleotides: TGTGCCACCAGCAGGGGCTGGGGGGGTGGTTTCTTGGGACGGAACACCGGGGAGCTGTTTTTT. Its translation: CATSRGWGGGFLGRNTGELFF.